What follows are 7 T cell receptor beta chains derived from one specimen sequenced in a study of tumor and adjacent non-tumor tissue in lung cancer. This sample's RNA came from whole unsorted tissue. TCRbeta libraries were built with three rounds of nested PCR, modified from ARM-PCR. MiXCR, applied by TCRdb to the multiplex PCR reads, yields one record per CDR3 protein. The table includes 120,000 or so distinct CDR3 sequences, 66% detected once. The sample taken for sequencing was lung tumor tissue. All receptors derive from a man under 40 with non-small cell lung cancer.

Concerning this clonotype: At one boundary the junction diverges from the germline segment, which might be a read error. The chain couples TRBV11-1 to TRBJ2-1; D is perhaps TRBD1 or TRBD2 (6 bases each). Germline CDR1 SGHAT, CDR2 FQDESV (reference sequence). The CDR3 contains 16 residues. The CDR3 sequence is CTSSFLGLGGNNEQFF. CDR3 DNA: TGTACCAGCAGCTTTCTGGGTCTAGGGGGGAACAATGAGCAGTTCTTC.

As for this clonotype: Because the CDR3 is missing its conserved closing phenylalanine or tryptophan, this is likely a read error. This sequence joins TRBV20-1 and TRBJ2-2, with D tentatively TRBD1 (7 bases). CDR1 is DFQATT, CDR2 SNEGSKA, per germline (reference sequence). The CDR3 is 15 amino acids. CDR3 nucleotides: TGCAGTGATAGCCCCTCGATAGGGGGCCCCGGGGGGCTGTTTCTT. Amino acid sequence: CSDSPSIGGPGGLFL.

Worth noting for this clonotype: The junction departs from germline at one end; a sequencing error may be responsible. The chain has TRBV11-2 and TRBJ1-1; D may be TRBD1 (5 bases). Germline CDR1 reads SGHAT; CDR2 reads FQNNGV. CDR3 length: 13 amino acids. DNA for the CDR3: TGTGCTAGCAGCTTAGCGGCAAGACGGGGGGCTTTCTTT. Translated, it gives CASSLAARRGAFF.

A word on this clonotype: A read error may be the cause here, since a much bigger clone is one base away. The genes are TRBV11-3 and TRBJ2-5; D tentatively reads TRBD1 or TRBD2 (5 bases each). CDR3 size: 13 residues. V shed 5 bases and J shed 8 bases, with 15 bases lying between them. Germline loops: CDR1 SGHNT, CDR2 YENEEA. The CDR3: CASSTQDRGTQYF. The CDR3, as DNA: TGTGCCAGCAGCACCCAGGACCGGGGCACCCAGTACTTC.

This clonotype came up many times. The chain carries TRBV6-1 and TRBJ2-5; no definite D call. The V end lost 4 bases, the J end lost 4 bases, and 7 bases lay between the germline ends. This CDR3 is built from 12 residues. Germline lookup yields CDR1 MNHNS and CDR2 SASEGT. The DNA of the CDR3 is TGTGCCAGCAGTGCCCTAAGAGAGACCCAGTACTTC. Translation: CASSALRETQYF.

V and J are TRBV5-4 and TRBJ2-1; D not resolved. The germline CDR1 and CDR2 sequences are SGHNT and YYREEE (reference sequence). Trimming cost V 4 bases and J 5 bases, with 10 bases left between them. The CDR3 extends over 13 amino acids. CDR3: CASSLARDNEQFF. The DNA for the CDR3 is TGTGCCAGCAGCCTTGCCCGGGACAATGAGCAGTTCTTC.

V and J are TRBV19 and TRBJ1-6; TRBD1 agrees at 7 bases. The germline gives CDR1 LNHDA, CDR2 SQIVND (reference sequence). This CDR3 is 15 amino acids long. V lost 7 bases, J lost 7 bases, and 10 bases stayed unmatched. The CDR3 protein is CASTPQGRENSPLHF. The CDR3 nucleotides are TGTGCCAGTACCCCACAGGGGCGTGAAAATTCACCCCTCCACTTT.